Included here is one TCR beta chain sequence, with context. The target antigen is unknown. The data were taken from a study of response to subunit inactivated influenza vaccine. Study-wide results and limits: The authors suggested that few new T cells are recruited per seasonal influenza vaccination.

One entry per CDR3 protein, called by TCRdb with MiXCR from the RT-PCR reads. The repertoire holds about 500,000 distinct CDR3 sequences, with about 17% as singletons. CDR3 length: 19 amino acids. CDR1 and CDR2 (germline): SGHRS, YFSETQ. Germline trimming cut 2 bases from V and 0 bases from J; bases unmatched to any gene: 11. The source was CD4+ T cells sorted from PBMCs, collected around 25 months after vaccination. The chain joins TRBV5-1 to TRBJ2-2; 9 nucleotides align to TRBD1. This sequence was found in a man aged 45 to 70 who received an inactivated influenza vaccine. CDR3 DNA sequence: TGCGCCAGCAGCTTCCTAAGTCCCGGGACAGGGACGAACACCGGGGAGCTGTTTTTT. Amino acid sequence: CASSFLSPGTGTNTGELFF.